The clone carrying this T cell receptor (beta chain) was seen a handful of times. This specimen comes from a study of early T cells in non-severe SARS-CoV-2 infection. V dropped 2 bases and J dropped 5; count of bases not matched to a gene: 6. Germline V gene sequence: CDR1 SNHLY, CDR2 FYNNEI. The CDR3 has 17 residues. One entry per CDR3 protein, called by TCRdb with MiXCR from the 5' RACE reads. The repertoire holds approximately 38,000 distinct CDR3 sequences, with around 4.5% as singletons. Sequencing was performed on whole blood. This TCR was recovered from an adult who was a healthcare worker with PCR-confirmed SARS-CoV-2 infection or an uninfected control (not recorded which). The V call is TRBV2, the J call TRBJ2-1; 13 bases align to TRBD2. This CDR3 reads CASSERRLAGGNNEQFF. The CDR3 DNA reads TGTGCCAGCAGTGAAAGAAGACTAGCGGGAGGAAACAATGAGCAGTTCTTC.